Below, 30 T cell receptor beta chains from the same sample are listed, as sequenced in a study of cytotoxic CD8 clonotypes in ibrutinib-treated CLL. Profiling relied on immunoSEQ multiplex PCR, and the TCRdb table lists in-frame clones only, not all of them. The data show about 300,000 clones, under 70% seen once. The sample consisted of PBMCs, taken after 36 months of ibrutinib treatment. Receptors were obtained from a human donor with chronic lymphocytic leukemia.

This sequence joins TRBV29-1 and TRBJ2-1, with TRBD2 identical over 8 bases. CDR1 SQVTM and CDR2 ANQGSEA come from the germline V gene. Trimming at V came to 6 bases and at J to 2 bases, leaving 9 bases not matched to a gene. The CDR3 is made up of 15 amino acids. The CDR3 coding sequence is TGCAGCGTGAACCCTAGCGGGCGGACCTACAATGAGCAGTTCTTC. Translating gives CSVNPSGRTYNEQFF.

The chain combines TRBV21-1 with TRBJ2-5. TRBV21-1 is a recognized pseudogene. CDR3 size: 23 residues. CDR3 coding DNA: TGTGCCAGCAGCAAATGGGGTGTCGTGAGGAGCCCCTCGTCCCCTCTCTACCAAGAGACCCAGTACTTC. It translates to CASSKWGVVRSPSSPLYQETQYF.

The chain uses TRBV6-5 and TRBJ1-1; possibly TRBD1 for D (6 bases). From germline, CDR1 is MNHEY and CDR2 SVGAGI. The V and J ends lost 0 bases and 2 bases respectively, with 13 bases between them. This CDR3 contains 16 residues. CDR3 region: CASSYSGRTANTEAFF. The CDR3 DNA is TGTGCCAGCAGTTACTCGGGTCGGACAGCCAACACTGAAGCTTTCTTT.

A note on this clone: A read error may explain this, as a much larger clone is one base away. In nucleotides, the CDR3 is TGTGCCAGCAGCTTAAGGGGATACGAGCAGTACTTC. This encodes CASSLRGYEQYF. The rearrangement uses TRBV7-2 and TRBJ2-7, with a weak D call TRBD1 (5 bases). V was clipped by 2 bases and J by 4 bases, with 6 bases between them. The germline CDR1 and CDR2 sequences are SGHTA and FQGNSA. This CDR3 contains 12 residues.

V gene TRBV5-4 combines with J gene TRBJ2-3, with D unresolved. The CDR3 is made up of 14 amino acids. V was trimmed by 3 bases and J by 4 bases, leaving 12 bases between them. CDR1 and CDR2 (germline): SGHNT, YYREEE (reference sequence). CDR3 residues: CASSSTLGPDTQYF. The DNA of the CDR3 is TGTGCCAGCAGCTCGACACTTGGACCAGATACGCAGTATTTT.

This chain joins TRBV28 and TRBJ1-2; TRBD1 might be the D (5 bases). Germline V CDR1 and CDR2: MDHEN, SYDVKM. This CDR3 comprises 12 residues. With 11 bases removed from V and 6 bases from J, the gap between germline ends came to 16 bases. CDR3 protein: CAARGTWDGYTF. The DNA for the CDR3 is TGTGCCGCCCGGGGCACATGGGATGGCTACACCTTC.

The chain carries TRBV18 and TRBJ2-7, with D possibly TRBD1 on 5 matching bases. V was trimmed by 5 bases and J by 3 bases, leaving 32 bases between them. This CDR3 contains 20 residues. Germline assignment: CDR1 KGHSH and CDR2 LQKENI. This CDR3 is CASSLFHSGYSWGLGYEQYF. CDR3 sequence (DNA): TGTGCCAGCTCATTGTTTCATTCAGGGTACTCCTGGGGATTAGGCTACGAGCAGTACTTC. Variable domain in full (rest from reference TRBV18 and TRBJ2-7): NAGVMQNPRHLVRRRGQEARLRCSPMKGHSHVYWYRQLPEEGLKFMVYLQKENIIDESGMPKERFSAEFPKEGPSILRIQQVVRGDSAAYFCASSLFHSGYSWGLGYEQYFGPGTRLTVT.

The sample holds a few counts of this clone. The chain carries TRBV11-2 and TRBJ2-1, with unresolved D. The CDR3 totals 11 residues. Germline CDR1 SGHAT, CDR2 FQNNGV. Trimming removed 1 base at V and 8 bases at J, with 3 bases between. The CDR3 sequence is CASSLAYEQFF. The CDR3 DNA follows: TGTGCCAGCAGCTTAGCCTATGAGCAGTTCTTC.

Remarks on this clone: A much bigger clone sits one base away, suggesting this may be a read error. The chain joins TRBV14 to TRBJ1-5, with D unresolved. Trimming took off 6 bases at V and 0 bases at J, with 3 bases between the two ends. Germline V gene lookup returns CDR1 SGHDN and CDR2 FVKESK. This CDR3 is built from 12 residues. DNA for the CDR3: TGTGCCAGCAGTTATAGCAATCAGCCCCAGCATTTT. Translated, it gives CASSYSNQPQHF.

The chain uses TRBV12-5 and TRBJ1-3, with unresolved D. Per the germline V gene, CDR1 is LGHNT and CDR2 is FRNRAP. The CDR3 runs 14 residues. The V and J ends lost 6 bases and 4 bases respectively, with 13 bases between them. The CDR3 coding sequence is TGTGCTAGTGGACCCCGTGTCCCCGGAAACACCATATATTTT. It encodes CASGPRVPGNTIYF.

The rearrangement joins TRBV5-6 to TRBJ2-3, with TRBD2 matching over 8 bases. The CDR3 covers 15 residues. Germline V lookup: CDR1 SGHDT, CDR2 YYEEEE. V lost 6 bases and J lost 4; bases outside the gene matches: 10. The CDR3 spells CASTLGLGVPDTQYF. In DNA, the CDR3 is TGTGCCAGCACCCTGGGACTAGGAGTGCCAGATACGCAGTATTTT.

CDR3 sequence (DNA): TGCGCCAGCAGCCAAGACATGGCGGGAGGTGGGGAGACCCAGTACTTC. Its translation: CASSQDMAGGGETQYF. This chain connects TRBV4-3 to TRBJ2-5; 8 nucleotides line up with TRBD2. Trimming at V came to 0 bases and at J to 5 bases, leaving 8 bases not matched to a gene. There are 16 residues in the CDR3. Germline CDR1 and CDR2: LGHNA and YSLEER.

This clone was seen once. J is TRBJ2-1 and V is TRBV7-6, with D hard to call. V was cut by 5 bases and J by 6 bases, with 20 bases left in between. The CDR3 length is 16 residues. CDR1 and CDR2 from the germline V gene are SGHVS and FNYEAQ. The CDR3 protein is CASSRELHPTLNEQFF. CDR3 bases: TGTGCCAGCAGCCGCGAACTCCATCCAACTCTCAATGAGCAGTTCTTC.

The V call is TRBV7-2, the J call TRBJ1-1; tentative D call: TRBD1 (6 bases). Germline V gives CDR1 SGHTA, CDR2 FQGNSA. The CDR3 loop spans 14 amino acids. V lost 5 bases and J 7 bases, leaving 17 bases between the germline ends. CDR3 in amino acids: CASSRRTRDIEAFF. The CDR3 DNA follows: TGTGCCAGCAGCCGACGGACCAGGGACATTGAAGCTTTCTTT.

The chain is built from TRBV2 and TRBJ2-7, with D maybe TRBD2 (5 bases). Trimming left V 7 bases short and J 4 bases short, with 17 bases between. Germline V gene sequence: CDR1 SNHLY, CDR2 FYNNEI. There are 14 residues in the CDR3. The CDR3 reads CASTGGVRGYEQYF. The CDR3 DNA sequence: TGTGCCAGCACCGGAGGTGTACGGGGTTACGAGCAGTACTTC. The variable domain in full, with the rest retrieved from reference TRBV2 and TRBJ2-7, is EPEVTQTPSHQVTQMGQEVILRCVPISNHLYFYWYRQILGQKVEFLVSFYNNEISEKSEIFDDQFSVERPDGSNFTLKIRSTKLEDSAMYFCASTGGVRGYEQYFGPGTRLTVT.

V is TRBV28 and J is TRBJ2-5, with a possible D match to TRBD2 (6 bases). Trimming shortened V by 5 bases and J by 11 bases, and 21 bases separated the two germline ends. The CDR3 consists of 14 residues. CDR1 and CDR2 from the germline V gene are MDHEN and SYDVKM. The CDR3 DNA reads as TGTGCCAGCAGTCTCGGGAGCTGGCCCGCTGAGCAGTACTTC. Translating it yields CASSLGSWPAEQYF.

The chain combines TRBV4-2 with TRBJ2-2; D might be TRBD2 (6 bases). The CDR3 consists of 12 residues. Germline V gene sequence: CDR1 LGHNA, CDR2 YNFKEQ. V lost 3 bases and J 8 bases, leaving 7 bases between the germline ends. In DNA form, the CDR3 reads TGTGCCAGCAGCCATCGGGAGGGGGAGCTGTTTTTT. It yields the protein CASSHREGELFF.

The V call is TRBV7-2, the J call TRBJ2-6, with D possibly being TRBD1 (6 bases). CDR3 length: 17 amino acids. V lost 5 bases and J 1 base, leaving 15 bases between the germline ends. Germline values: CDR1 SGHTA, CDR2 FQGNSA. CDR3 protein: CASSIGTPFSGANVLTF. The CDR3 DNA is TGTGCCAGCAGCATCGGGACACCCTTTTCTGGGGCCAACGTCCTGACTTTC. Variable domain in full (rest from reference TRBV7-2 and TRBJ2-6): GAGVSQSPSNKVTEKGKDVELRCDPISGHTALYWYRQSLGQGLEFLIYFQGNSAPDKSGLPSDRFSAERTGGSVSTLTIQRTQQEDSAVYLCASSIGTPFSGANVLTFGAGSRLTVL.

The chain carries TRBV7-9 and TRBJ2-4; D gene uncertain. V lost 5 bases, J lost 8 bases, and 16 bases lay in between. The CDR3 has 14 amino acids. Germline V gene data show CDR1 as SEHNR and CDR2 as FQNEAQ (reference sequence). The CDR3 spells CASSLPTSPHIQYF. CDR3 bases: TGTGCCAGCAGCCTTCCGACGTCCCCACACATTCAGTACTTC.

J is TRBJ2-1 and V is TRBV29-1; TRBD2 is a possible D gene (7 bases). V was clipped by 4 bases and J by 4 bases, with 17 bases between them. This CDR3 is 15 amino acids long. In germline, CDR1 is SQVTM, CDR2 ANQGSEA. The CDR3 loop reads CSVGQLGGAYNEQFF. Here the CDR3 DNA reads TGCAGCGTTGGGCAACTAGGGGGGGCTTACAATGAGCAGTTCTTC.

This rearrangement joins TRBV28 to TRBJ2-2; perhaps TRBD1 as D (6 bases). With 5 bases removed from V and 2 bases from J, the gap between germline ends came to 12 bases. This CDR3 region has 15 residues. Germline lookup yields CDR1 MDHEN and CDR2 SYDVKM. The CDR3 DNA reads TGTGCCAGCAGTCCGAGGGGGACCAACACCGGGGAGCTGTTTTTT. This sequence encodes CASSPRGTNTGELFF. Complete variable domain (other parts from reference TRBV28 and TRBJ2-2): DVKVTQSSRYLVKRTGEKVFLECVQDMDHENMFWYRQDPGLGLRLIYFSYDVKMKEKGDIPEGYSVSREKKERFSLILESASTNQTSMYLCASSPRGTNTGELFFGEGSRLTVL.

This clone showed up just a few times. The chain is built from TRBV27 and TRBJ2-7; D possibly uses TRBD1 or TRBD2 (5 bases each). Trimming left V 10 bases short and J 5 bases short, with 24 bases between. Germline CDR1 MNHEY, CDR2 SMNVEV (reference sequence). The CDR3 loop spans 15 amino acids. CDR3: CATRPLWQGVNEQYF. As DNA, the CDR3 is TGTGCCACCAGACCCCTTTGGCAGGGAGTCAACGAGCAGTACTTC.

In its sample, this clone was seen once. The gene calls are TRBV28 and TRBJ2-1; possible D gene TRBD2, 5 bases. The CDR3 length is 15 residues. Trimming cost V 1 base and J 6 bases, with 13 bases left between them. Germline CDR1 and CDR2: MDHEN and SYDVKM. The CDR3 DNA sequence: TGTGCCAGCAGTTTATTTGTCGGGGTGGGCAATGAGCAGTTCTTC. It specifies CASSLFVGVGNEQFF. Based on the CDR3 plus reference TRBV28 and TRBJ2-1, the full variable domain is DVKVTQSSRYLVKRTGEKVFLECVQDMDHENMFWYRQDPGLGLRLIYFSYDVKMKEKGDIPEGYSVSREKKERFSLILESASTNQTSMYLCASSLFVGVGNEQFFGPGTRLTVL.

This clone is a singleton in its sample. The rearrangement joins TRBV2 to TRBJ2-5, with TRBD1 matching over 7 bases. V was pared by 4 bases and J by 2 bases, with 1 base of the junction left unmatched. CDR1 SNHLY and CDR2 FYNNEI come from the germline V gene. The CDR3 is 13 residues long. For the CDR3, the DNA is TGTGCCAGCAGTGTGGGACAGCAAGAGACCCAGTACTTC. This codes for CASSVGQQETQYF.

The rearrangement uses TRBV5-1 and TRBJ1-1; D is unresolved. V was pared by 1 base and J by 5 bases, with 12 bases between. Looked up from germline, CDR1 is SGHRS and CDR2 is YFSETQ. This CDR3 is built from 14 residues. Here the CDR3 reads CASSLWREGTEAFF. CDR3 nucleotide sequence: TGCGCCAGCAGCTTGTGGCGGGAGGGAACTGAAGCTTTCTTT.

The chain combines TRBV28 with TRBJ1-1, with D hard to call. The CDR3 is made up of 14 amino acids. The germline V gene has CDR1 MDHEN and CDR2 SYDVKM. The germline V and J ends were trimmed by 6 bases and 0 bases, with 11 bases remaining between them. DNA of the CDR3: TGTGCCAGCAGACGCGGACTTCTGAACACTGAAGCTTTCTTT. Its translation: CASRRGLLNTEAFF. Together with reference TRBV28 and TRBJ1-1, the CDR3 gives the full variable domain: DVKVTQSSRYLVKRTGEKVFLECVQDMDHENMFWYRQDPGLGLRLIYFSYDVKMKEKGDIPEGYSVSREKKERFSLILESASTNQTSMYLCASRRGLLNTEAFFGQGTRLTVV.

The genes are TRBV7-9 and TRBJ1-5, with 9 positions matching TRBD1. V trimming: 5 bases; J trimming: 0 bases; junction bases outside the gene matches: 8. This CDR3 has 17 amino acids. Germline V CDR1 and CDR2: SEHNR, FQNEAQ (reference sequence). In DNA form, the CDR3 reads TGTGCCAGCAGCCCAAGTTGGGGACAGGGTAGCAATCAGCCCCAGCATTTT. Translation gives CASSPSWGQGSNQPQHF. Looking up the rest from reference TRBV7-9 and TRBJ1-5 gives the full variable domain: DTGVSQNPRHKITKRGQNVTFRCDPISEHNRLYWYRQTLGQGPEFLTYFQNEAQLEKSRLLSDRFSAERPKGSFSTLEIQRTEQGDSAMYLCASSPSWGQGSNQPQHFGDGTRLSIL.

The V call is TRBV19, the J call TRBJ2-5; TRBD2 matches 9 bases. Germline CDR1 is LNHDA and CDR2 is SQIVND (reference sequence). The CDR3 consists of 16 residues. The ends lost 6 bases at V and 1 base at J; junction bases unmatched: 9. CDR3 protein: CASSIHSGLAQETQYF. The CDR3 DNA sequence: TGTGCCAGTAGCATCCACTCGGGACTAGCCCAAGAGACCCAGTACTTC.

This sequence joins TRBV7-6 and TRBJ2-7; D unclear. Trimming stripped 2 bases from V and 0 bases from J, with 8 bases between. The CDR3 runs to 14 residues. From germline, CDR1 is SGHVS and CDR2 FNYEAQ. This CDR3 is CASSLSPDSYEQYF. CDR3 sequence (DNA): TGTGCCAGCAGCTTATCGCCGGACTCCTACGAGCAGTACTTC.

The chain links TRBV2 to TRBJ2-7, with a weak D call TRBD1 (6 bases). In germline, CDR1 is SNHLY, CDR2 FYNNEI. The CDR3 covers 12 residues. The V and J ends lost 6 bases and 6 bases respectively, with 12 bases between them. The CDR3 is CASRGNRVEQYF. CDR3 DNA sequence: TGTGCCAGCAGGGGTAACAGGGTCGAGCAGTACTTC.